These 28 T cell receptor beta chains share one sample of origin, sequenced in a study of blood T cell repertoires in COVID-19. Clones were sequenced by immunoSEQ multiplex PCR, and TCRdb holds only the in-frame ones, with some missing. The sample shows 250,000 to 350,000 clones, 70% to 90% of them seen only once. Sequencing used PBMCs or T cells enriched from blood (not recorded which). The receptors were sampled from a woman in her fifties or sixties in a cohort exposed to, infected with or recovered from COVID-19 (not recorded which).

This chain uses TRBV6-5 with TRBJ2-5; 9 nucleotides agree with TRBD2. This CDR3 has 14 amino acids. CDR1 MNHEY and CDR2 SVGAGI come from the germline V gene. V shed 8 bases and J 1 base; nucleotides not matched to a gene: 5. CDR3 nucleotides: TGTGCCAGCGGTAGCGGGAGAGGCCAAGAGACCCAGTACTTC. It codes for CASGSGRGQETQYF.

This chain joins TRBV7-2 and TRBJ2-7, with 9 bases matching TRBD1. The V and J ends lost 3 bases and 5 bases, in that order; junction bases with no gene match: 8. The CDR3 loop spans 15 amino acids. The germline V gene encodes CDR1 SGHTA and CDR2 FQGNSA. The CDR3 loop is CASSFRQQGANEQYF. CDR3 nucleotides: TGTGCCAGCAGCTTCCGACAACAGGGGGCGAACGAGCAGTACTTC.

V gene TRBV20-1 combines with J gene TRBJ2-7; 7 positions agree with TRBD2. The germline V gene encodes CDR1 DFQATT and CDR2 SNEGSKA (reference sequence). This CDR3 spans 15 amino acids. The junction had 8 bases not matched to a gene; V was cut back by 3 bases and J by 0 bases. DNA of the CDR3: TGCAGTGCTAGTTCGTCTAGCGGTCTCTCCTACGAGCAGTACTTC. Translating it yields CSASSSSGLSYEQYF.

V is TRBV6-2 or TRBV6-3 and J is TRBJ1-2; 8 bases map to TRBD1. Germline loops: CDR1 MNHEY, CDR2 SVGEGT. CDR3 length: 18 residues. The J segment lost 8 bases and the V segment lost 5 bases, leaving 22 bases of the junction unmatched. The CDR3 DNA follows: TGTGCCAGCAGTAGAAACTGGCCACGGGGACAGGAGTCGCTAGGCTACACCTTC. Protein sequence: CASSRNWPRGQESLGYTF.

CDR3 in amino acids: CASSLDPTSGGIGQYF. CDR3 coding DNA: TGTGCCAGCAGCTTAGACCCGACTAGCGGGGGAATTGGGCAGTACTTC. The chain couples TRBV7-2 to TRBJ2-7; the match to TRBD2 covers 12 bases. Per the germline V gene, CDR1 is SGHTA and CDR2 is FQGNSA. V lost 1 base, J lost 9 bases, and 10 bases stayed unmatched. The CDR3 contains 16 residues.

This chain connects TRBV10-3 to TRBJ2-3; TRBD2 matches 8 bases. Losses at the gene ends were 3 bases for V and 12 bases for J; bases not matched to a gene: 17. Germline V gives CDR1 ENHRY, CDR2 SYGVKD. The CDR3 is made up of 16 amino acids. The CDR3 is CAISDNRRLAGGPQYF. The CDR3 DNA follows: TGTGCCATCAGTGATAATCGCAGGTTGGCGGGAGGTCCTCAGTATTTT.

The chain's CDR3 is CASSLGETRPQKQYF. DNA of the CDR3: TGCGCCAGCAGCTTGGGCGAGACACGTCCTCAGAAGCAGTATTTT. The V and J genes are TRBV5-1 and TRBJ2-3; D is unresolved. With 0 bases removed from V and 11 bases from J, the gap between germline ends came to 19 bases. This CDR3 is 15 amino acids long. CDR1 SGHRS and CDR2 YFSETQ come from the germline V gene.

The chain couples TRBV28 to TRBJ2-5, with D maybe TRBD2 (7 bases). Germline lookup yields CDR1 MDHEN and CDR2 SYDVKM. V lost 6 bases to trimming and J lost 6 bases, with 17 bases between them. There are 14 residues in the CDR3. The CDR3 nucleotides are TGTGCCAGCAGAACTTCGGGGGGCGCGCAGACCCAGTACTTC. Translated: CASRTSGGAQTQYF.

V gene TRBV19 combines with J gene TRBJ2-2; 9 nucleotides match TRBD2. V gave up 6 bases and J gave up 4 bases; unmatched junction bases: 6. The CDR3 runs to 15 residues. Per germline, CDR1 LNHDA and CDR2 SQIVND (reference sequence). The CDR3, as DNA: TGTGCCAGTAGACCTAGCGGGACCTTCACCGGGGAGCTGTTTTTT. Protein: CASRPSGTFTGELFF.

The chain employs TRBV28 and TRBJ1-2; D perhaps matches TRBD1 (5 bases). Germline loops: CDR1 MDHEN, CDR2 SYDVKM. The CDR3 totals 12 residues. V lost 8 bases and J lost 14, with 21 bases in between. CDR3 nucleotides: TGTGCCAGCGATTGGGGGGGTCAGGGCAGGACCTTC. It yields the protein CASDWGGQGRTF.

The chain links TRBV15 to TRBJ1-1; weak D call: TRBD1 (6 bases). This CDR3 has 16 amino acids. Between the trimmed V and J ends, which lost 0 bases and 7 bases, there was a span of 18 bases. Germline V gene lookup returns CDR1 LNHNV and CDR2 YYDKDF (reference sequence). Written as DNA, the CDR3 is TGTGCCACCAGCAGAGAAGGAGGACAGAGAAGGGGTGAAGCTTTCTTT. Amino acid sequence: CATSREGGQRRGEAFF.

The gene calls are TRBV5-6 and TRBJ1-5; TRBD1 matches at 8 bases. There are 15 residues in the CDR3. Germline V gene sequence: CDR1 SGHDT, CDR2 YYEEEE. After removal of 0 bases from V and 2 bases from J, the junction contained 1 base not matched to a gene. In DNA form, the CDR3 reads TGTGCCAGCAGCTTGGGGACAGGGCGCAATCAGCCCCAGCATTTT. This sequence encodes CASSLGTGRNQPQHF.

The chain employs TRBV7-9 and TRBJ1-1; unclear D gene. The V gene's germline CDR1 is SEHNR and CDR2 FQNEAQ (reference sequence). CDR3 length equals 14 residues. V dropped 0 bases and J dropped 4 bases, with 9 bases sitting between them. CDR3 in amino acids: CASSLATVGTEAFF. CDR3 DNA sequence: TGTGCCAGCAGCTTAGCAACAGTCGGCACTGAAGCTTTCTTT.

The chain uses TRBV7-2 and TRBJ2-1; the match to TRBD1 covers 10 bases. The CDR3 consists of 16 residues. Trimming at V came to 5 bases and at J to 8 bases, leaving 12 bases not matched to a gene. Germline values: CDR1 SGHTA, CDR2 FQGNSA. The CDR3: CASSAEGTGVGHEQFF. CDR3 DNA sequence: TGTGCCAGCAGCGCGGAGGGGACAGGGGTTGGTCATGAGCAGTTCTTC.

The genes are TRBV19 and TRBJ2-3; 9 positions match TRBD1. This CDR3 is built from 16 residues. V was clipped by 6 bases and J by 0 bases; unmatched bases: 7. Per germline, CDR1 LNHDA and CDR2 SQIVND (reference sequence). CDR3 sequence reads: CASRKGQGSSTDTQYF. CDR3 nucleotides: TGTGCCAGTAGAAAGGGACAGGGCTCTAGCACAGATACGCAGTATTTT.

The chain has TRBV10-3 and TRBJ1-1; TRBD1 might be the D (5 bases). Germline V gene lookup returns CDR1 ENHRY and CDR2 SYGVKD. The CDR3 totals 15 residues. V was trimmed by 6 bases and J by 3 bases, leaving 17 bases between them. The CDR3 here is CAISADSPRYTEAFF. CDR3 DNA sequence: TGTGCCATCAGCGCTGACAGCCCAAGGTACACTGAAGCTTTCTTT.

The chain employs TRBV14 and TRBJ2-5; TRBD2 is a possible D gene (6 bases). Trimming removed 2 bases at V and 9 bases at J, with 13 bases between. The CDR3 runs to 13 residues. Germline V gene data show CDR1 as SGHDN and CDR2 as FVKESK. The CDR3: CASSQMYPGAQYF. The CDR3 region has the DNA TGTGCCAGCAGCCAAATGTACCCGGGGGCCCAGTACTTC. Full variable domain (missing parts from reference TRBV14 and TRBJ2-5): EAGVTQFPSHSVIEKGQTVTLRCDPISGHDNLYWYRRVMGKEIKFLLHFVKESKQDESGMPNNRFLAERTGGTYSTLKVQPAELEDSGVYFCASSQMYPGAQYFGPGTRLLVL.

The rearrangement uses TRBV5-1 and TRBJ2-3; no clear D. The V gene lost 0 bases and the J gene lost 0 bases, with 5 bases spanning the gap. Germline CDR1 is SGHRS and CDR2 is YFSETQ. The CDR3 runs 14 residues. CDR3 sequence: CASSLAISTDTQYF. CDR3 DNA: TGCGCCAGCAGCTTGGCCATTAGCACAGATACGCAGTATTTT.

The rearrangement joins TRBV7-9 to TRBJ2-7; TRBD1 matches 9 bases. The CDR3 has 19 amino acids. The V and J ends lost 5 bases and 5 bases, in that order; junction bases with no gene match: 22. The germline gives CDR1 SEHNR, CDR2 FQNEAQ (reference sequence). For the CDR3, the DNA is TGTGCCAGCAGCCCCTATACGGCCGCATTACAGGGGGCAGCGGACGAGCAGTACTTC. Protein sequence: CASSPYTAALQGAADEQYF.

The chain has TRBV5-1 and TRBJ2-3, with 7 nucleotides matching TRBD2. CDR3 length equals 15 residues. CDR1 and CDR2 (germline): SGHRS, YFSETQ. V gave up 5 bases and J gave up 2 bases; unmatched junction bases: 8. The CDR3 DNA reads TGCGCCAGCAGGAGGATAGCGGGCGACACAGATACGCAGTATTTT. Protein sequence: CASRRIAGDTDTQYF.

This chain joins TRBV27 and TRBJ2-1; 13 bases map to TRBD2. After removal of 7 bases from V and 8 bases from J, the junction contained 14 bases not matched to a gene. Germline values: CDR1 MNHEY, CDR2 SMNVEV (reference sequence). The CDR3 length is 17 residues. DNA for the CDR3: TGTGCCAGCACCGGAGCTACTAGCGGGAGGGCCTGGTATGAGCAGTTCTTC. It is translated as CASTGATSGRAWYEQFF.

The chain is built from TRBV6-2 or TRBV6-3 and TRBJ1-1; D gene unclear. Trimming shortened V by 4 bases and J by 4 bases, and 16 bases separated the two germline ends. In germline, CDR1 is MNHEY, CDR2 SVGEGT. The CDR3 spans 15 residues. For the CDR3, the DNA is TGTGCCAGCAGTTTCAGCCACGGTGGAGGCACTGAAGCTTTCTTT. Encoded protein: CASSFSHGGGTEAFF.

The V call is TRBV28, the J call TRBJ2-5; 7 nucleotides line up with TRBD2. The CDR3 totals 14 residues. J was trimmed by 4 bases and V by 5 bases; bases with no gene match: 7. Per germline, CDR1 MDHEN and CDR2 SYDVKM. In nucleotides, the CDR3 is TGTGCCAGCAGTGGGGAGGGCCGAGGAGAGACCCAGTACTTC. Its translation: CASSGEGRGETQYF. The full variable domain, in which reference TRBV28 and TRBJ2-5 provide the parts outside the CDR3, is DVKVTQSSRYLVKRTGEKVFLECVQDMDHENMFWYRQDPGLGLRLIYFSYDVKMKEKGDIPEGYSVSREKKERFSLILESASTNQTSMYLCASSGEGRGETQYFGPGTRLLVL.

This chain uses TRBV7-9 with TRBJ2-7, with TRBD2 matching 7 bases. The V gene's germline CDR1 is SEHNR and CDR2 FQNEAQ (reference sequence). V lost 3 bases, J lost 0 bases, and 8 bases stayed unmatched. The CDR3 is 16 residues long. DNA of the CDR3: TGTGCCAGCAGCTTCGCGCTAGCGGCCAGCTCCTACGAGCAGTACTTC. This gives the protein CASSFALAASSYEQYF. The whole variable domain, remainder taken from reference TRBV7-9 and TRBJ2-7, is DTGVSQNPRHKITKRGQNVTFRCDPISEHNRLYWYRQTLGQGPEFLTYFQNEAQLEKSRLLSDRFSAERPKGSFSTLEIQRTEQGDSAMYLCASSFALAASSYEQYFGPGTRLTVT.

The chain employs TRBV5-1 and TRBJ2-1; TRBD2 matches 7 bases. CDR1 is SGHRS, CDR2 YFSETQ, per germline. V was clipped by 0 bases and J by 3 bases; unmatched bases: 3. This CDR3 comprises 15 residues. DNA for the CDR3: TGCGCCAGCAGCTTGGAGCGGGGTGACTACAATGAGCAGTTCTTC. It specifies CASSLERGDYNEQFF.

The CDR3 is CASMPRWTSNKDEQFF. In DNA form, the CDR3 reads TGTGCCAGTATGCCAAGATGGACTAGCAATAAGGATGAGCAGTTCTTC. The chain couples TRBV19 to TRBJ2-1; 8 positions agree with TRBD2. With V trimmed by 7 bases and J by 8 bases, 16 bases remained unmatched. Per the germline V gene, CDR1 is LNHDA and CDR2 is SQIVND (reference sequence). The CDR3 is 16 residues long.

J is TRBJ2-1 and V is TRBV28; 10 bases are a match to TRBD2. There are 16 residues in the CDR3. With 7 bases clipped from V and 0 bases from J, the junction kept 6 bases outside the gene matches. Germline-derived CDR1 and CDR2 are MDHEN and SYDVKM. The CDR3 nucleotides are TGTGCCAGCACCGGGACTAGCGCCAACTCCTACAATGAGCAGTTCTTC. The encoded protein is CASTGTSANSYNEQFF.

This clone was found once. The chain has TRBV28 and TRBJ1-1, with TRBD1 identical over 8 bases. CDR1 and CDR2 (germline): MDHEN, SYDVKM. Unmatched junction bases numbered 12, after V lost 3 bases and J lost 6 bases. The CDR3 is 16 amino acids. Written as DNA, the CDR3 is TGTGCCAGCAGTTTTCCTCTGACAGGGGTTGGACCTGAAGCTTTCTTT. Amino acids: CASSFPLTGVGPEAFF.